These 22 T cell receptor beta chains originate from one sample sequenced in a study of T cell changes during pregnancy in multiple sclerosis. Libraries were prepared by immunoSEQ multiplex PCR; TCRdb keeps only in-frame clonotypes and omits some of them. The table includes about 64,000 clones, about 96% detected once. Specimen: CD8+ T cells from peripheral blood mononuclear cells, collected after pregnancy. The receptors come from a female donor with multiple sclerosis, enrolled in a pregnancy study.

The chain links TRBV30 to TRBJ2-1, with TRBD2 as a possible D gene (6 bases). The CDR3 loop spans 12 amino acids. V was pared by 3 bases and J by 8 bases, with 11 bases between. The germline CDR1 and CDR2 sequences are GTSNPN and SVGIG (reference sequence). CDR3 sequence (DNA): TGTGCCTGGAGCTATTCGGGAGATGAGCAGTTCTTC. It yields the protein CAWSYSGDEQFF.

This chain links TRBV7-3 with TRBJ2-1, with 15 nucleotides matching TRBD2. This CDR3 region has 16 residues. The J segment lost 6 bases and the V segment lost 5 bases, leaving 5 bases of the junction unmatched. Per the germline V gene, CDR1 is SGHTA and CDR2 is FQGTGA. The CDR3 sequence is CASSIGLAGGSNEQFF. DNA of the CDR3: TGTGCCAGCAGCATAGGACTAGCGGGAGGGTCCAATGAGCAGTTCTTC.

This rearrangement joins TRBV9 to TRBJ2-2; the match to TRBD2 covers 9 bases. The germline V gene encodes CDR1 SGDLS and CDR2 YYNGEE. The CDR3 loop spans 15 amino acids. J gave up 6 bases and V 1 base, and 4 bases lay outside the gene matches. CDR3 sequence reads: CASSVRLAESGELFF. CDR3 bases: TGTGCCAGCAGCGTACGACTAGCGGAGTCCGGGGAGCTGTTTTTT.

The chain employs TRBV27 and TRBJ2-1, with 10 positions matching TRBD2. Germline loops: CDR1 MNHEY, CDR2 SMNVEV (reference sequence). V gave up 8 bases and J gave up 10 bases; unmatched junction bases: 14. CDR3 length equals 15 residues. This chain's CDR3 is CASRWRASGSGEQFF. The DNA for the CDR3 is TGTGCCAGCCGTTGGAGGGCTAGCGGGAGCGGAGAGCAGTTCTTC.

This clone has a single count. The chain is built from TRBV7-2 and TRBJ2-3; 7 bases map to TRBD2. V gave up 0 bases and J gave up 8 bases; unmatched junction bases: 11. The CDR3 spans 16 residues. In germline, CDR1 is SGHTA, CDR2 FQGNSA. In nucleotides, the CDR3 is TGTGCCAGCAGCTTAGCCCAGAGTGGCGGGAGCGGTACGCAGTATTTT. Translated, it gives CASSLAQSGGSGTQYF.

Written as DNA, the CDR3 is TGTGCCATCAGTGAGAGATTACAGGTTAACTCTGGGGCCAACGTCCTGACTTTC. Translating gives CAISERLQVNSGANVLTF. This chain joins TRBV10-3 and TRBJ2-6; weak D call: TRBD1 (5 bases). CDR1 is ENHRY, CDR2 SYGVKD, per germline. This CDR3 contains 18 residues. Trimming pared 2 bases from V and 0 bases from J, leaving 14 bases between.

The chain is built from TRBV9 and TRBJ2-3; possible D gene TRBD2, 5 bases. The CDR3 length is 15 residues. Per the germline V gene, CDR1 is SGDLS and CDR2 is YYNGEE. V was shortened by 0 bases and J by 5 bases, with 13 bases between the two germline ends. The CDR3 DNA reads as TGTGCCAGCAGCGTAGTGGACTCGGGCCGAGATACGCAGTATTTT. It is translated as CASSVVDSGRDTQYF.

The gene calls are TRBV29-1 and TRBJ2-2; maybe TRBD2 (5 bases). The V gene lost 7 bases and the J gene lost 2 bases, with 11 bases spanning the gap. This CDR3 has 13 residues. The germline V gene encodes CDR1 SQVTM and CDR2 ANQGSEA. The CDR3 sequence: CSGLGENTGELFF. In DNA form, the CDR3 reads TGCAGCGGGCTCGGGGAAAACACCGGGGAGCTGTTTTTT.

As for this clone: Other DNA sequences in the sample encode the same CDR3. The V gene is TRBV19, the J gene TRBJ2-7, with TRBD2 matching 7 bases. In germline, CDR1 is LNHDA, CDR2 SQIVND (reference sequence). This CDR3 is built from 11 residues. With V trimmed by 3 bases and J by 7 bases, 0 bases remained unmatched. The CDR3 DNA is TGTGCCAGTAGTATCGGGGGGGAGCAGTACTTC. Protein sequence: CASSIGGEQYF.

V and J are TRBV5-1 and TRBJ2-7; 10 bases are shared with TRBD2. The length of the CDR3 is 15 residues. Germline CDR1 is SGHRS and CDR2 is YFSETQ. J was trimmed by 2 bases and V by 4 bases; bases with no gene match: 6. The CDR3 DNA sequence: TGCGCCAGCAGCCCCGGACTAGCGGCCACCTACGAGCAGTACTTC. Translation: CASSPGLAATYEQYF.

Only one count was recorded for this clone. The gene calls are TRBV27 and TRBJ2-1; no firm D call. The CDR3 sequence is 13 residues long. Trimming cost V 7 bases and J 2 bases, with 9 bases left between them. CDR1 is MNHEY, CDR2 SMNVEV, per germline (reference sequence). CDR3 region: CASNSGTYNEQFF. Here the CDR3 DNA reads TGTGCCAGCAATAGTGGTACCTACAATGAGCAGTTCTTC.

The V gene is TRBV7-8, the J gene TRBJ2-1; D perhaps matches TRBD2 (5 bases). The CDR3 runs 14 residues. The V end was cut by 4 bases, the J end by 7 bases, with 14 bases between. CDR1 is SGHVS, CDR2 FQNEAQ, per germline. CDR3 loop: CASSSGEGRNEQFF. The DNA of the CDR3 is TGTGCCAGCAGCTCCGGTGAGGGTCGAAATGAGCAGTTCTTC. The full variable domain, rest sourced from reference TRBV7-8 and TRBJ2-1, is GAGVSQSPRYKVAKRGQDVALRCDPISGHVSLFWYQQALGQGPEFLTYFQNEAQLDKSGLPSDRFFAERPEGSVSTLKIQRTQQEDSAVYLCASSSGEGRNEQFFGPGTRLTVL.

The V and J genes are TRBV11-2 and TRBJ2-7; D is perhaps TRBD1 (5 bases). There are 12 residues in the CDR3. V gave up 5 bases and J gave up 3 bases, with 8 bases separating them. Germline CDR1 reads SGHAT; CDR2 reads FQNNGV. The CDR3 is CASSGRDYEQYF. CDR3 nucleotide sequence: TGTGCCAGCAGCGGCAGGGACTACGAGCAGTACTTC.

CDR3 bases: TGTGCCAGCAGCCGGTACGGTCAGCCCCAGCATTTT. It codes for CASSRYGQPQHF. The rearrangement links TRBV27 to TRBJ1-5; D unresolved. This CDR3 has 12 residues. V lost 6 bases and J 6 bases, leaving 9 bases between the germline ends. CDR1 MNHEY and CDR2 SMNVEV come from the germline V gene (reference sequence).

The chain uses TRBV19 and TRBJ2-1; 13 bases align to TRBD2. The CDR3 spans 15 residues. Trimming took 5 bases from V and 12 from J; bases not matched to a gene: 10. Germline loops: CDR1 LNHDA, CDR2 SQIVND (reference sequence). In DNA form, the CDR3 reads TGTGCCAGTAGTCCAACTAGCGGGAGGGCCTTCCGGCAGTTCTTC. Amino acids: CASSPTSGRAFRQFF.

This chain connects TRBV28 to TRBJ2-3, with a tentative D call TRBD2 (6 bases). The CDR3 consists of 13 residues. Germline-derived CDR1 and CDR2 are MDHEN and SYDVKM. V dropped 6 bases and J dropped 2 bases, with 9 bases sitting between them. The CDR3 protein is CASRAGLTDTQYF. Written as DNA, the CDR3 is TGTGCCAGCAGGGCGGGGCTCACAGATACGCAGTATTTT.

J is TRBJ2-1 and V is TRBV27; D is perhaps TRBD2 (6 bases). The germline V gene encodes CDR1 MNHEY and CDR2 SMNVEV (reference sequence). V lost 3 bases, J lost 2 bases, and 8 bases lay in between. CDR3 length: 14 amino acids. The CDR3 DNA follows: TGTGCCAGCAGTTTCCCGGGAGCCTACAATGAGCAGTTCTTC. Encoded protein: CASSFPGAYNEQFF.

The chain carries TRBV10-1 and TRBJ2-2, with 7 bases matching TRBD2. CDR1 WNHNN and CDR2 SYGVQD come from the germline V gene (reference sequence). The trim removed 3 bases at V and 2 bases at J, leaving 3 bases unmatched. The CDR3 loop spans 15 amino acids. CDR3 in DNA: TGCGCCAGCAGTGAAGGCGGGAGAAACACCGGGGAGCTGTTTTTT. Translating gives CASSEGGRNTGELFF.

This chain uses TRBV27 with TRBJ2-3, with 7 bases fitting TRBD1. V was clipped by 5 bases and J by 2 bases; unmatched bases: 4. The germline CDR1 and CDR2 sequences are MNHEY and SMNVEV (reference sequence). The CDR3 length is 14 residues. CDR3 in amino acids: CASSLGQITDTQYF. In nucleotides, the CDR3 is TGTGCCAGCAGTCTGGGACAGATCACAGATACGCAGTATTTT.

This clone showed up just once. The gene calls are TRBV29-1 and TRBJ1-5; 9 nucleotides line up with TRBD1. Trimming cost V 4 bases and J 5 bases; bases outside gene matches: 0. There are 12 residues in the CDR3. Germline-derived CDR1 and CDR2 are SQVTM and ANQGSEA. The CDR3 nucleotides read TGCAGCGTTGGACAGGGGGATCAGCCCCAGCATTTT. Encoded protein: CSVGQGDQPQHF.

This clone was found a few times. V usage is TRBV14 and J usage is TRBJ1-1; a possible D gene is TRBD1 (6 bases). CDR1 is SGHDN and CDR2 is FVKESK in the germline V gene. Trimming took off 3 bases at V and 1 base at J, with 12 bases between the two ends. The CDR3 extends over 15 amino acids. CDR3 loop: CASSHWTDPNTEAFF. The CDR3 region has the DNA TGTGCCAGCAGCCATTGGACAGACCCGAACACTGAAGCTTTCTTT.

The chain uses TRBV7-9 and TRBJ2-1; the D gene is possibly TRBD1 (5 bases). The CDR3 totals 13 residues. The V end was cut by 7 bases, the J end by 9 bases, with 16 bases between. The germline gives CDR1 SEHNR, CDR2 FQNEAQ (reference sequence). CDR3 coding DNA: TGTGCCAGCACTCTGGTAGGGGTGGCTGAGCAGTTCTTC. Its protein is CASTLVGVAEQFF. Full variable domain (missing parts from reference TRBV7-9 and TRBJ2-1): DTGVSQNPRHKITKRGQNVTFRCDPISEHNRLYWYRQTLGQGPEFLTYFQNEAQLEKSRLLSDRFSAERPKGSFSTLEIQRTEQGDSAMYLCASTLVGVAEQFFGPGTRLTVL.